Following are 23 T cell receptor beta chains from one sample sequenced in a study of blood T cell repertoires in COVID-19. The table came from immunoSEQ multiplex PCR; TCRdb's copy has only in-frame clones and leaves some out. The sample yields some 100,000 clones, approximately 86% seen once. Input material: peripheral blood. The receptors shown here come from a woman aged 70-85 years with acute or convalescent COVID-19.

The chain carries TRBV14 and TRBJ2-6; 8 bases agree with TRBD1. V was clipped by 0 bases and J by 0 bases; unmatched bases: 7. The CDR3 loop spans 19 amino acids. Germline CDR1 SGHDN, CDR2 FVKESK. In DNA, the CDR3 is TGTGCCAGCAGCCAAGAAAGGGACAGGCAGAACTCTGGGGCCAACGTCCTGACTTTC. This translates into CASSQERDRQNSGANVLTF.

The chain uses TRBV5-4 and TRBJ2-2, with TRBD1 identical over 8 bases. The V gene end was trimmed by 3 bases and the J gene end by 0 bases; junction bases not matched to a gene: 1. Germline V lookup: CDR1 SGHNT, CDR2 YYREEE (reference sequence). The CDR3 runs to 15 residues. Here the CDR3 reads CASSWGQANTGELFF. The CDR3 DNA reads TGTGCCAGCAGCTGGGGACAGGCGAACACCGGGGAGCTGTTTTTT.

This clone was observed once. For the CDR3, the DNA is TGTGCCAGCTCACCGCAGAGGTCTCGGGAGCAGTACTTC. Amino acid sequence: CASSPQRSREQYF. The rearrangement uses TRBV18 and TRBJ2-7; D is ambiguous. Trimming left V 3 bases short and J 7 bases short, with 13 bases between. CDR3 length equals 13 residues. Germline CDR1 is KGHSH and CDR2 is LQKENI.

This chain links TRBV2 with TRBJ2-2; D might be TRBD2 (5 bases). Germline V gives CDR1 SNHLY, CDR2 FYNNEI. Trimming took 5 bases from V and 1 from J, leaving 8 bases between them. The CDR3 runs 14 residues. The CDR3 DNA reads as TGTGCCAGCAGTTCTAGCTTGAACACCGGGGAGCTGTTTTTT. It encodes CASSSSLNTGELFF.

This chain links TRBV18 with TRBJ2-3; D gene uncertain. The CDR3 sequence is 14 residues long. From germline, CDR1 is KGHSH and CDR2 LQKENI. V lost 2 bases and J 0 bases, leaving 6 bases between the germline ends. The CDR3: CASSPTGSTDTQYF. CDR3 in DNA: TGTGCCAGCTCACCAACCGGGAGCACAGATACGCAGTATTTT.

The CDR3 loop reads CASSPLGTGGSYEQYF. The DNA of the CDR3 is TGTGCCAGCAGTCCTCTGGGCACAGGGGGCTCCTACGAGCAGTACTTC. J is TRBJ2-7 and V is TRBV27; 8 bases map to TRBD1. Per the germline V gene, CDR1 is MNHEY and CDR2 is SMNVEV (reference sequence). The CDR3 loop spans 16 amino acids. V dropped 5 bases and J dropped 0; count of bases not matched to a gene: 9.

V is TRBV12-3 or TRBV12-4 and J is TRBJ2-2, with unresolved D. This CDR3 comprises 12 residues. V lost 3 bases to trimming and J lost 5 bases, with 4 bases between them. CDR3 DNA sequence: TGTGCCAGCAGTTTGCTAACCGGGGAGCTGTTTTTT. It specifies CASSLLTGELFF.

The rearrangement uses TRBV5-3 and TRBJ2-3; perhaps TRBD2 as D (6 bases). TRBV5-3 is identified as an open reading frame with a role that is uncertain. V dropped 1 base and J dropped 5 bases, with 11 bases sitting between them. The CDR3 sequence is 14 residues long. The CDR3 here is CARSLSGARDTQYF. For the CDR3, the DNA is TGTGCCAGAAGCTTGTCGGGAGCGAGAGATACGCAGTATTTT.

This sequence joins TRBV6-5 and TRBJ1-2, with TRBD1 as a possible D gene (5 bases). Between the trimmed V and J ends, which lost 5 bases and 1 base, there was a span of 11 bases. This CDR3 has 14 residues. Germline loops: CDR1 MNHEY, CDR2 SVGAGI. The CDR3 DNA sequence: TGTGCCAGCAGTCAACAGGATCTTAACTATGGCTACACCTTC. Encoded protein: CASSQQDLNYGYTF.

The V gene is TRBV27, the J gene TRBJ2-7, with 9 bases matching TRBD1. The CDR3 has 16 amino acids. The germline V gene encodes CDR1 MNHEY and CDR2 SMNVEV (reference sequence). The junction had 9 bases not matched to a gene; V was cut back by 5 bases and J by 1 base. CDR3 DNA: TGTGCCAGCAGTAGGGGACAGGGATCTCTGTCCTACGAGCAGTACTTC. Translating it yields CASSRGQGSLSYEQYF.

This rearrangement joins TRBV19 to TRBJ2-3; 12 bases are a match to TRBD1. Germline loops: CDR1 LNHDA, CDR2 SQIVND (reference sequence). The CDR3 has 15 residues. The J segment lost 6 bases and the V segment lost 5 bases, leaving 6 bases of the junction unmatched. The CDR3 is CASSGDRGRGDTQYF. CDR3 nucleotide sequence: TGTGCCAGTAGTGGGGACAGGGGGCGCGGGGATACGCAGTATTTT.

The chain couples TRBV19 to TRBJ1-5, with D maybe TRBD1 (6 bases). Germline CDR1 and CDR2: LNHDA and SQIVND (reference sequence). The CDR3 contains 15 residues. V lost 4 bases and J lost 3, with 13 bases in between. The CDR3 spells CASSREGQHNQPQHF. In DNA form, the CDR3 reads TGTGCCAGTAGTAGAGAGGGACAACACAATCAGCCCCAGCATTTT. The variable domain in full, completed from reference TRBV19 and TRBJ1-5, reads DGGITQSPKYLFRKEGQNVTLSCEQNLNHDAMYWYRQDPGQGLRLIYYSQIVNDFQKGDIAEGYSVSREKKESFPLTVTSAQKNPTAFYLCASSREGQHNQPQHFGDGTRLSIL.

This chain joins TRBV27 and TRBJ2-1, with D possibly TRBD2 on 6 matching bases. Germline V lookup: CDR1 MNHEY, CDR2 SMNVEV (reference sequence). The CDR3 has 14 residues. Trimming took 6 bases from V and 4 from J, leaving 13 bases between them. The CDR3 DNA is TGTGCCAGCAGCATAGCGGACCAATACAATGAGCAGTTCTTC. Its protein is CASSIADQYNEQFF.

In this sample, this clone turned up once. V gene TRBV20-1 combines with J gene TRBJ1-5, with TRBD1 identical over 11 bases. Germline V CDR1 and CDR2: DFQATT, SNEGSKA (reference sequence). V shed 3 bases and J 5 bases; nucleotides not matched to a gene: 9. CDR3 length: 16 residues. CDR3 protein: CSASVGQGVSHQPQHF. The CDR3 DNA follows: TGCAGTGCTAGTGTGGGACAGGGGGTTTCTCATCAGCCCCAGCATTTT.

CDR3 sequence (DNA): TGTGCCAGTATCAGGGACAGGCGATACAATCAGCCCCAGCATTTT. Translated, it gives CASIRDRRYNQPQHF. The rearrangement uses TRBV19 and TRBJ1-5, with TRBD1 matching over 8 bases. This CDR3 is 15 amino acids long. Germline V gene lookup returns CDR1 LNHDA and CDR2 SQIVND (reference sequence). The V gene end was trimmed by 7 bases and the J gene end by 3 bases; junction bases not matched to a gene: 8.

This clone was detected once. The V and J genes are TRBV6-5 and TRBJ2-1, with D tentatively TRBD2 (5 bases). CDR3 length equals 14 residues. Germline V gene lookup returns CDR1 MNHEY and CDR2 SVGAGI. The V and J ends lost 5 bases and 3 bases respectively, with 11 bases between them. The CDR3 region has the DNA TGTGCCAGCAGTCTCGGACTGGACTACAATGAGCAGTTCTTC. Protein: CASSLGLDYNEQFF.

The V gene is TRBV24-1, the J gene TRBJ1-4; 7 bases agree with TRBD1. The V segment lost 9 bases and the J segment 4 bases; nucleotides outside the gene matches: 4. Germline CDR1 and CDR2: KGHDR and SFDVKD. This CDR3 has 13 residues. The CDR3 DNA sequence: TGTGCCACCGGGGGACAGTTTAATGAAAAACTGTTTTTT. It specifies CATGGQFNEKLFF.

CDR3 sequence (DNA): TGTGCCTGGAGCACATCAGGGCTCAATCAGCCCCAGCATTTT. This gives the protein CAWSTSGLNQPQHF. J is TRBJ1-5 and V is TRBV30, with D perhaps matching TRBD1 (5 bases). Germline V gives CDR1 GTSNPN, CDR2 SVGIG (reference sequence). Trimming pared 3 bases from V and 3 bases from J, leaving 12 bases between. The CDR3 runs to 14 residues.

This chain joins TRBV7-3 and TRBJ2-1; 8 nucleotides agree with TRBD2. Germline loops: CDR1 SGHTA, CDR2 FQGTGA. V shed 2 bases and J 5 bases; nucleotides not matched to a gene: 5. The CDR3 length is 15 residues. Written as DNA, the CDR3 is TGTGCCAGCAGCTTAGAGCGGGGGCCTAACAATGAGCAGTTCTTC. It codes for CASSLERGPNNEQFF. Variable domain in full (rest from reference TRBV7-3 and TRBJ2-1): GAGVSQTPSNKVTEKGKYVELRCDPISGHTALYWYRQSLGQGPEFLIYFQGTGAADDSGLPNDRFFAVRPEGSVSTLKIQRTERGDSAVYLCASSLERGPNNEQFFGPGTRLTVL.

This clone was detected only once. This chain joins TRBV6-1 and TRBJ2-3; D may be TRBD1 (5 bases). In germline, CDR1 is MNHNS, CDR2 SASEGT. The CDR3 spans 15 residues. Trimming pared 3 bases from V and 9 bases from J, leaving 19 bases between. For the CDR3, the DNA is TGTGCCAGCAGTGAGTCCAACCGCCGTACAGGAACGCAGTATTTT. Its protein is CASSESNRRTGTQYF.

The genes are TRBV27 and TRBJ2-7; TRBD2 agrees at 14 bases. The germline gives CDR1 MNHEY, CDR2 SMNVEV (reference sequence). V trimming: 2 bases; J trimming: 3 bases; junction bases outside the gene matches: 6. The length of the CDR3 is 17 residues. CDR3 residues: CASSLPGTSGSHYEQYF. The CDR3 nucleotides read TGTGCCAGCAGTTTACCCGGGACTAGCGGGAGTCACTACGAGCAGTACTTC.

The chain carries TRBV19 and TRBJ2-1; 8 bases are a match to TRBD2. After removal of 6 bases from V and 3 bases from J, the junction contained 7 bases not matched to a gene. The CDR3 is made up of 15 amino acids. CDR1 and CDR2 (germline): LNHDA, SQIVND (reference sequence). The CDR3 reads CASSKGLAFYNEQFF. CDR3 nucleotides: TGTGCCAGTAGCAAAGGACTAGCCTTCTACAATGAGCAGTTCTTC.

The chain carries TRBV13 and TRBJ1-4; 11 nucleotides line up with TRBD1. The germline V gene has CDR1 PRHDT and CDR2 FYEKMQ (reference sequence). CDR3 length equals 16 residues. V shed 3 bases and J 8 bases; nucleotides not matched to a gene: 8. The CDR3 spells CASSFQPGTGGEKLFF. The DNA of the CDR3 is TGTGCCAGCAGCTTCCAGCCCGGGACAGGGGGGGAAAAACTGTTTTTT.